This entry concerns a single T cell receptor beta chain. Its antigen is not identified. This sample is drawn from a study of Ad26.COV2.S vaccination and SARS-CoV-2 variants. Study as a whole: Once, or twice with 56 days between doses, Ad26.COV2.S was given intramuscularly.

Germline V gene data show CDR1 as MNHEY and CDR2 as SVGAGI. V lost 8 bases and J 4 bases, leaving 15 bases between the germline ends. The CDR3 runs 14 residues. Measured with immunoSEQ multiplex PCR; TCRdb has only the in-frame clones, and not every one. The sample shows 250,000 or so clones, around nine tenths of them seen only once. Study-level findings and limits: Placebo and vaccine recipients had non-spike TCR breadth that was similar.

The treatment denotes: some 19 received Ad26.COV2.S at low or high dose, single or two shots; five or six received placebo; per-sample allocation not given. Day 63 following the first vaccine or placebo injection was when the samples were taken. V is TRBV6-5 and J is TRBJ1-5, with D uncertain. The sample here was peripheral blood, taken in a trial of Ad26.COV2.S vaccine versus placebo. The TCR sequence derives from a person between 18 and 65 years old who received the Ad26.COV2.S COVID-19 vaccine or a placebo. As DNA, the CDR3 is TGTGCCAGCGGCCGGGCGGGGTTAAATCAGCCCCAGCATTTT. This translates into CASGRAGLNQPQHF.